This T cell receptor beta chain originates from a study of blood T cell repertoires in COVID-19. Seattle researchers signed up patients amid active infection and tracked them longitudinally. As processed by the authors: How many nucleated cells were present was estimated from reference gene primer amplification. Profiled with immunoSEQ multiplex PCR; TCRdb holds only in-frame clones, not every one. Clone size and V and J calls were adopted from that table, with D and trimming inferred from the DNA. Of under 250,000 clones in the sample, roughly nine tenths are singletons; the top ten hold 0.65% to 0.85%. The CDR3 contains 13 residues. The V gene lost 0 bases and the J gene lost 6 bases, with 7 bases spanning the gap. The V gene's germline CDR1 is SGHTA and CDR2 FQGTGA.

The specimen was peripheral blood. This sequence originates from a man aged 60 to 69 with COVID-19, enrolled during active disease. The V and J genes are TRBV7-3 and TRBJ2-3; D not resolved. Written as DNA, the CDR3 is TGTGCCAGCAGCTTAACGGGCCGGGATACGCAGTATTTT. Amino acids: CASSLTGRDTQYF.